These T cell receptor beta chains were read from a single sample in a study of T cells in Graves' hyperthyroidism and ophthalmopathy. Using its own MiXCR run on the multiplex PCR reads, TCRdb lists one record per CDR3 protein. Of about 570,000 distinct CDR3 sequences listed, 13% to 15% are singletons. The specimen was blood. Receptor source: a woman aged 40 to 50 with Graves' hyperthyroidism. CDR3s include the opening cysteine and the closing phenylalanine or tryptophan. Fields, in order: clone size, D gene, J gene, V gene, CDR3 DNA, CDR3 protein. A D gene is named only where the DNA matches it firmly. Part of the rows lack a size; the others show once, few, many or a class for expanded clones.

size: few
D: .
J: TRBJ1-2
V: TRBV7-2
DNA: TGTGCCAGCAGCTTAGGAGGACAGAAAACTTATGGCTACACCTTC
CDR3: CASSLGGQKTYGYTF

size: many
D: TRBD2
J: TRBJ2-1
V: TRBV3-1
DNA: TGTGCCAGCAGCCAACTTACTAGCGGGAGGGCCCTATCCTACAATGAGCAGTTCTTC
CDR3: CASSQLTSGRALSYNEQFF

size: many
D: TRBD1
J: TRBJ2-7
V: TRBV9
DNA: TGTGCCAGCAGCGTAACGGACAGGGGCTACGAGCAGTACTTC
CDR3: CASSVTDRGYEQYF

size: few
D: TRBD2
J: TRBJ2-6
V: TRBV6-1
DNA: TGTGCCAGCAGTATGACTAGCGGGAGCTCTGGGGCCAACGTCCTGACTTTC
CDR3: CASSMTSGSSGANVLTF

size: .
D: TRBD1
J: TRBJ2-7
V: TRBV19
DNA: TGTGCCAGTAGTATAGATGCCACAGGGGGTCCTTCCTACGAGCAGTACTTC
CDR3: CASSIDATGGPSYEQYF

size: few
D: .
J: TRBJ2-1
V: TRBV11-3
DNA: TGTGCCAGCAGCTTAGATAGAAGTGGGGAGCAGTTCTTC
CDR3: CASSLDRSGEQFF

size: many
D: TRBD2
J: TRBJ2-3
V: TRBV27
DNA: TGTGCCAGCAGTAGCGGGAGTACGAGCACAGATACGCAGTATTTT
CDR3: CASSSGSTSTDTQYF

size: .
D: .
J: TRBJ2-1
V: TRBV20-1
DNA: TGCAGTGCTAGATTTTTAGGTGAGCAGTTCTTC
CDR3: CSARFLGEQFF

size: .
D: .
J: TRBJ2-2
V: TRBV5-4
DNA: TGTGCCAGCAGCCCTTATGGTGCCGGGGAGCTGTTTTTT
CDR3: CASSPYGAGELFF

size: few
D: .
J: TRBJ2-7
V: TRBV12-5
DNA: TGTGCTAGTGGGGAGACACGCGAGCAGTACTTC
CDR3: CASGETREQYF

size: few
D: TRBD1
J: TRBJ1-1
V: TRBV10-3
DNA: TGTGCCATCAGTGAGTCGAGGGGACAGGGAACTGAAGCTTTCTTT
CDR3: CAISESRGQGTEAFF

size: .
D: .
J: TRBJ2-2
V: TRBV24-1
DNA: TGTGCCACCCCCGGGACGGAGAACACCGGGGAGCTGTTTTTT
CDR3: CATPGTENTGELFF

size: many
D: .
J: TRBJ2-6
V: TRBV12-3/TRBV12-4
DNA: TGTGCCAGCAGGGACCCAGGACGCTCTGGGGCCAACGTCCTGACTTTC
CDR3: CASRDPGRSGANVLTF

size: .
D: .
J: TRBJ1-2
V: TRBV10-3
DNA: TGTGCCATCAGTGACGAGGGCTATGGCTACACCTTC
CDR3: CAISDEGYGYTF

size: many
D: .
J: TRBJ2-1
V: TRBV11-2
DNA: TGTGCCAGCAGCCCACTAGAGAGTTTTTCCAACAATGAGCAGTTCTTC
CDR3: CASSPLESFSNNEQFF

size: .
D: .
J: TRBJ1-1
V: TRBV6-1
DNA: TGTGCCAGCAGTGAATTTGTGGGAAGCGGGTACACTGAAGCTTTCTTT
CDR3: CASSEFVGSGYTEAFF

size: many
D: .
J: TRBJ1-6
V: TRBV29-1
DNA: TGCAGCGTTGGTCTGGGGGGAAATTCACCCCTCCACTTT
CDR3: CSVGLGGNSPLHF

size: few
D: TRBD2
J: TRBJ2-5
V: TRBV2
DNA: TGTACCAGCACCCGAGGGGCTAGCGGCCAAGAGACCCAGTACTTC
CDR3: CTSTRGASGQETQYF

size: many
D: .
J: TRBJ2-5
V: TRBV19
DNA: TGTGCCAGCTCCCGAGACAGAGCTAAAGAGACCCAGTACTTC
CDR3: CASSRDRAKETQYF

size: many
D: TRBD2
J: TRBJ2-3
V: TRBV20-1
DNA: TGCAGTGCAAGGACTAGCGGGGAATTGTCTAGCACAGATACGCAGTATTTT
CDR3: CSARTSGELSSTDTQYF

size: many
D: .
J: TRBJ2-5
V: TRBV28
DNA: TGTGCCGTCTCTTCCGGAGAGACCCAGTACTTC
CDR3: CAVSSGETQYF

size: few
D: .
J: TRBJ2-2
V: TRBV5-6
DNA: TGTGCCAGCAGCTTGTGGTCGGGGGCGCAAACCGGGGAGCTGTTTTTT
CDR3: CASSLWSGAQTGELFF

size: .
D: .
J: TRBJ2-1
V: TRBV19
DNA: TGTGCCAGTAGTCCGGCGGGCACTGAGCAGTTCTTC
CDR3: CASSPAGTEQFF

size: many
D: .
J: TRBJ2-3
V: TRBV12-3/TRBV12-4
DNA: TGTGCCAGCAGTTTGTACGGGAGTGGGACAGATACGCAGTATTTT
CDR3: CASSLYGSGTDTQYF

size: many
D: .
J: TRBJ1-1
V: TRBV12-3/TRBV12-4
DNA: TGTGCCAGCAGCCGTGCGGGGGCTGACACTGAAGCTTTCTTT
CDR3: CASSRAGADTEAFF

size: few
D: .
J: TRBJ1-3
V: TRBV3-1
DNA: TGTGCCAGCAGCCAAGATCTGGAAAACACCATATATTTT
CDR3: CASSQDLENTIYF

size: many
D: .
J: TRBJ2-3
V: TRBV20-1
DNA: TGCAGTGCTAGGTCTGAGAGGGGCATAGATACGCAGTATTTT
CDR3: CSARSERGIDTQYF

size: many
D: .
J: TRBJ1-1
V: TRBV5-1
DNA: TGCGCCAGCAGCTTGGCCGGGAGGGAGGCTTTCTTT
CDR3: CASSLAGREAFF

size: many
D: .
J: TRBJ1-5
V: TRBV2
DNA: TGTGCCAGCAGTCCGGACGGGGTCGCGGGGCAGCCCCAGCATTTT
CDR3: CASSPDGVAGQPQHF

size: many
D: .
J: TRBJ2-3
V: TRBV7-6
DNA: TGTGCCAGCAGCCATGATGGGGGTCGGCCGACAGATACGCAGTATTTT
CDR3: CASSHDGGRPTDTQYF

size: many
D: .
J: TRBJ2-1
V: TRBV5-8
DNA: TGTGCCAGCAGCTTGTACGGCGGTGGTGAGCAGTTCTTC
CDR3: CASSLYGGGEQFF

size: many
D: TRBD1
J: TRBJ2-3
V: TRBV2
DNA: TGTGCCAGCAGTAAACAGGGGGCGAGCACAGATACGCAGTATTTT
CDR3: CASSKQGASTDTQYF

size: few
D: TRBD1
J: TRBJ1-5
V: TRBV5-1
DNA: TGCGCCAGCAGCTTCACAGGGGGGTACAATCAGCCCCAGCATTTT
CDR3: CASSFTGGYNQPQHF

size: few
D: TRBD1
J: TRBJ2-7
V: TRBV5-1
DNA: TGCGCCAGCAGCCCAACCCCCACCGGGACAGACTCCTACGAGCAGTACTTC
CDR3: CASSPTPTGTDSYEQYF

size: few
D: .
J: TRBJ2-5
V: TRBV7-6
DNA: TGTGCCAGCAGCTTTCAATCTGGGACCCAGTACTTC
CDR3: CASSFQSGTQYF